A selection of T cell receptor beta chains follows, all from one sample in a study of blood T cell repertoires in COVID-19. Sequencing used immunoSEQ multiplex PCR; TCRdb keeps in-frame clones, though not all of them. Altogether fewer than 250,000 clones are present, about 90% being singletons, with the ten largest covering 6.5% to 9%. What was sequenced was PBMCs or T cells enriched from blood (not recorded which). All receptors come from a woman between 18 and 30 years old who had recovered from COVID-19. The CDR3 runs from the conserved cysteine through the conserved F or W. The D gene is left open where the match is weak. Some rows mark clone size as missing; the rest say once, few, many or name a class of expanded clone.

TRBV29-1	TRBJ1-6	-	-	CSVKDPGPSPLHF	TGCAGCGTCAAAGATCCAGGTCCTTCACCCCTCCACTTT
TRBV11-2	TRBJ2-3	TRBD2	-	CASSFPGGWSTDTQYF	TGTGCCAGCAGCTTCCCGGGGGGATGGAGCACAGATACGCAGTATTTT
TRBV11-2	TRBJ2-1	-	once	CASSGGSPYNEQFF	TGTGCCAGCAGCGGGGGGTCCCCCTACAATGAGCAGTTCTTC
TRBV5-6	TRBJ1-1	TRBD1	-	CASSPLTGRNTEAFF	TGTGCCAGCAGCCCACTGACAGGGAGGAACACTGAAGCTTTCTTT
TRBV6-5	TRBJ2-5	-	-	CASSLRVGTQYF	TGTGCCAGCAGCCTCAGGGTTGGGACCCAGTACTTC
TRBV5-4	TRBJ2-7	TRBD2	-	CASSTSGGTYEQYF	TGTGCCAGCAGTACCAGCGGGGGAACCTACGAGCAGTACTTC
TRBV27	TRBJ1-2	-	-	CASSPWADLDGGYTF	TGTGCCAGCAGCCCATGGGCAGACCTTGATGGTGGCTACACCTTC
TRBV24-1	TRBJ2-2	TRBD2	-	CATSPTSVTGELFF	TGTGCCACCAGTCCGACTAGCGTCACCGGGGAGCTGTTTTTT
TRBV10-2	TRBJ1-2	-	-	CASSLGWTAAGVGYTF	TGCGCCAGCAGCCTCGGATGGACAGCCGCGGGGGTTGGCTACACCTTC
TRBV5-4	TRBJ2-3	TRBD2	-	CASGPSGGASDTQYF	TGTGCCAGCGGCCCTAGCGGGGGGGCGTCTGATACGCAGTATTTT
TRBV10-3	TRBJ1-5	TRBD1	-	CATWDSNNQPQHF	TGTGCCACTTGGGACAGTAACAATCAGCCCCAGCATTTT
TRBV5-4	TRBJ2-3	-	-	CASSLRRVSRTDTQYF	TGTGCCAGCAGTCTCCGCCGGGTGAGCCGCACAGATACGCAGTATTTT
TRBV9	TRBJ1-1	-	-	CASSVGGQGKTEAFF	TGTGCCAGCAGCGTAGGGGGCCAGGGAAAGACTGAAGCTTTCTTT
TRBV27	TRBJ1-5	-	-	CASSPQSPNQPQHF	TGTGCCAGCAGTCCCCAGTCTCCCAATCAGCCCCAGCATTTT
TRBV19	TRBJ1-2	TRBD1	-	CARPRTGLEGYTF	TGTGCCAGACCTAGGACAGGGTTGGAGGGCTACACCTTC
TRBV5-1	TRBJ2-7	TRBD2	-	CASSWELSGGSSEQYF	TGCGCCAGCAGCTGGGAGCTCAGCGGGGGTTCTTCCGAGCAGTACTTC
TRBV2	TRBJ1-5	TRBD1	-	CASSTWGGQGNQPQHF	TGTGCCAGCAGCACTTGGGGGGGACAGGGCAATCAGCCCCAGCATTTT
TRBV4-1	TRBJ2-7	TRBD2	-	CASSQAGTSGGSSYEQYF	TGCGCCAGCAGCCAAGCCGGGACTAGCGGGGGAAGCTCCTACGAGCAGTACTTC
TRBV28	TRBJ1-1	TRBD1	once	CATLALATGSQAFF	TGTGCCACCTTAGCTTTGGCGACAGGGTCCCAGGCTTTCTTT
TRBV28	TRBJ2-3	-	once	CASTPSLGADTQYF	TGTGCCAGCACCCCCTCGTTGGGCGCGGATACGCAGTATTTT
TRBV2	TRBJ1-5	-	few	CASSEGNEYQPQHF	TGTGCCAGCAGTGAAGGCAACGAGTATCAGCCCCAGCATTTT
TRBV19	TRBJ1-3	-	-	CASSPQGSSGNTIYF	TGTGCCAGTTCCCCCCAGGGTAGCTCTGGAAACACCATATATTTT
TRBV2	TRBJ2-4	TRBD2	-	CASSQGLAGSVNIQYF	TGTGCCAGCAGCCAGGGACTAGCGGGGAGTGTGAACATTCAGTACTTC
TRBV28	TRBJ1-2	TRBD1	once	CASSLMGQGTANYGYTF	TGTGCCAGCAGTTTAATGGGACAGGGGACGGCTAACTATGGCTACACCTTC
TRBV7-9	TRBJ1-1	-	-	CASSPTGGVLTEAFF	TGTGCCAGCAGCCCTACCGGGGGGGTTCTCACTGAAGCTTTCTTT
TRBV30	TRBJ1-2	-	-	CAWKPSPDNGYGYTF	TGTGCCTGGAAACCCTCCCCGGACAATGGCTATGGCTACACCTTC
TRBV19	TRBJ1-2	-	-	CASSRLTGTGNYGYTF	TGTGCCAGTAGCCGATTGACAGGAACGGGGAACTATGGCTACACCTTC
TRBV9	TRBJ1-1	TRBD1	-	CASSGTGSDTEAFF	TGTGCCAGCAGCGGGACAGGGTCTGACACTGAAGCTTTCTTT
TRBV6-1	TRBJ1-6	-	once	CASSEGQGIRSPLHF	TGTGCCAGCAGTGAGGGGCAGGGGATTAGGTCACCCCTCCACTTT
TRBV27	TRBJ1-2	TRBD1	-	CASSPGQGANFKSGYTF	TGTGCCAGCAGTCCAGGACAGGGGGCGAATTTTAAGTCGGGCTACACCTTC
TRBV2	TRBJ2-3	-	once	CATRLESSTDTQYF	TGTGCCACACGACTAGAGTCTAGCACAGATACGCAGTATTTT
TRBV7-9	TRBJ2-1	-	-	CASSPDSKRGGSYNEQFF	TGTGCCAGCAGCCCAGACAGTAAACGGGGAGGCTCCTACAATGAGCAGTTCTTC
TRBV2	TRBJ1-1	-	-	CASSGRKEAFF	TGTGCCAGCAGTGGGAGGAAAGAAGCTTTCTTT
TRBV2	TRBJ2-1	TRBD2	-	CASRSGTSRINEQFF	TGTGCCAGCAGGTCCGGGACTAGCAGAATCAATGAGCAGTTCTTC
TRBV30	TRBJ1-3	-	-	CAWSVGGTGNTIYF	TGTGCCTGGAGTGTCGGGGGGACTGGAAACACCATATATTTT
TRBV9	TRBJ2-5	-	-	CASSAGSQETQYF	TGTGCCAGCAGCGCCGGGAGTCAAGAGACCCAGTACTTC
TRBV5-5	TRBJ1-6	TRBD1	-	CASSGDRTVNSPLHF	TGTGCCAGCAGCGGGGACAGAACGGTTAATTCACCCCTCCACTTT
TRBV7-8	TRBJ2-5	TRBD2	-	CASRLTGLAGATRETQYF	TGTGCCAGCAGACTCACGGGACTAGCGGGGGCCACGAGGGAGACCCAGTACTTC
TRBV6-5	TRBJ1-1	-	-	CASKAAAVNTEAFF	TGTGCCAGCAAAGCGGCAGCGGTGAACACTGAAGCTTTCTTT
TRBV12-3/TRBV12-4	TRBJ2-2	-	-	CASRDRNTGELFF	TGTGCCAGCAGGGACAGGAACACCGGGGAGCTGTTTTTT
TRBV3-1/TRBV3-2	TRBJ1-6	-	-	CASSQGAEGNIVSPLHF	TGTGCCAGCAGCCAAGGGGCCGAGGGTAATATCGTCTCACCCCTCCACTTT
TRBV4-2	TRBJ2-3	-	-	CASSVNKGEGDTQYF	TGTGCCAGCAGCGTAAACAAGGGGGAGGGAGATACGCAGTATTTT
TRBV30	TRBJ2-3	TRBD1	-	CAWSLGTGGSDTQYF	TGTGCCTGGAGTCTCGGGACAGGGGGATCAGATACGCAGTATTTT
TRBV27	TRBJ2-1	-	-	CASSWASNNEQFF	TGTGCCAGCAGCTGGGCGTCTAACAATGAGCAGTTCTTC
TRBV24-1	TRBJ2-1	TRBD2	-	CATSDLSGGYEQFF	TGTGCCACCAGTGATTTATCGGGGGGGTATGAGCAGTTCTTC